A single sample gave rise to the 12 T cell receptor delta chains below, sequenced in a study of γδ T cells in repeated Plasmodium falciparum infection. TCRdb reanalysed the multiplex PCR reads with CATT. The repertoire holds approximately 50,000 delta-chain clones, with 1.9% as singletons. Flow sorting of PBMC yielded separate Vgamma9/Vdelta2+ and Vdelta2-negative gammadelta T cell populations for bulk repertoire analysis. The sequencing sample was made of gamma-delta T cells from blood. Receptors were obtained from a pool of human donors (malaria-infected and uninfected, not separated).

There are a few counts of this clone. It differs at one base from a far larger clone, so likely a read error. The chain employs TRDV1 and TRDJ1; D possibly corresponds to TRDD3 (5 bases). Because TCRdb records no J gene, it was assigned here through a match of the DNA to germline. Germline values: CDR1 TSWWSYY, CDR2 QGS. This CDR3 has 21 residues. The V end lost 0 bases, the J end lost 0 bases, and 26 bases lay between the germline ends. The chain's CDR3 is CALGELPILLGSSMYTDKLIF. The CDR3 region has the DNA TGTGCTCTTGGGGAACTACCGATCCTCCTGGGATCCTCCATGTACACCGATAAACTCATCTTT.

This clone was counted a few times. This DNA's translation and the protein TCRdb lists, from a much larger clone, do not match at residue 8, likely due to a read error; the protein shown is translated from the DNA. Other DNA sequences within the sample encode an identical CDR3. The V gene is TRDV2, the J gene TRDJ1; 8 bases map to TRDD3. The V and J ends lost 0 bases and 3 bases, in that order; junction bases with no gene match: 14. The germline CDR1 and CDR2 sequences are GEAIGNYY and EKD. The CDR3 runs 18 residues. The CDR3 sequence: CACDTGSFLGEHPDKLIF. In nucleotides, the CDR3 is TGTGCCTGTGACACCGGTTCCTTTCTGGGGGAGCACCCCGATAAACTCATCTTT.

This clone has only a few counts. TCRdb's entry gives the protein of a much larger clone, which mismatches this DNA's translation at residue 20, likely from a read error; the protein reported here is translated from the DNA. The J gene is uncalled and the V gene is TRDV1; the table's TRDD3 call for D was not verified on the DNA. This CDR3 has 21 residues. Germline lookup yields CDR1 TSWWSYY and CDR2 QGS. CDR3: CALGLPFRARGIPKRSDKLTF. CDR3 sequence (DNA): TGTGCTCTTGGGCTTCCTTTCCGAGCAAGGGGGATACCGAAGAGGTCCGATAAACTCACCTTT.

This clone was observed at least ten times. The TCRdb record carries a much larger clone's protein, which differs from this DNA's translation at residue 17; a read error is the likely cause, and the protein listed here is the DNA translation. The chain joins TRDV1 to TRDJ1; TRDD3 aligns across 10 bases. The CDR3 sequence is 21 residues long. Germline V gene sequence: CDR1 TSWWSYY, CDR2 QGS. In DNA, the CDR3 is TGTGCTCTTGGGAAGGGGATTCTTTGGTGGGGGATACCAAAGTACACCGGTAAACTCATCTTT. It specifies CALGKGILWWGIPKYTGKLIF.

Only a few counts were recorded for this clone. The mismatch at residue 2 between this DNA's translation and the TCRdb protein of a much larger clone likely reflects a read error; the protein shown is translated from the DNA. This rearrangement joins TRDV1 to TRDJ2; 7 bases align to TRDD3. Germline CDR1 reads TSWWSYY; CDR2 reads QGS. The CDR3 sequence is 24 residues long. CDR3 bases: TGTTCTCTTGGGAAGCGTTTGGCTATACTTTTCAAACTCCTTGGGGATATGTCGACAGCACAACTCTTCTTT. It is translated as CSLGKRLAILFKLLGDMSTAQLFF.

This clone was counted ten times or more. TCRdb pairs this DNA with a much larger clone's protein that differs at residue 13, likely a read error; the protein shown was translated from the DNA. Written as DNA, the CDR3 is TGTGCCTCTTATTGCCTGGGGGATACTGTTTGGTACGCCGATAAACTCATCTTT. Encoded protein: CASYCLGDTVWYADKLIF. This chain uses TRDV3 with TRDJ1; 11 bases line up with TRDD3. TCRdb offers no J gene call, so here the DNA was matched to germline to obtain one. The CDR3 totals 18 residues. V lost 4 bases and J lost 3; bases outside the gene matches: 19. Germline-derived CDR1 and CDR2 are TVYSNPD and GDNSRS (reference sequence).

This clone was seen repeatedly, ten times or more. TCRdb has a much larger clone's protein, which differs at residue 7 from the translation of this DNA, likely because of a read error; what is shown is the protein translated from the DNA. This sequence joins TRAV38-2/DV8 and TRDJ1, with D possibly TRDD3 on 5 matching bases. The V gene lost 9 bases and the J gene lost 5 bases, with 23 bases spanning the gap. The CDR3 loop spans 15 amino acids. Per germline, CDR1 TSESDYY and CDR2 QEAYKQQN. The CDR3 sequence: CASSRGVRRADKLIF. In nucleotides, the CDR3 is TGTGCTTCGTCCCGTGGGGTCCGGCGGGCTGATAAACTCATCTTT.

This clone appeared a few times. TCRdb records a much larger clone's protein for this DNA, with a difference at residue 4 that likely arises from a read error; the protein given is the translation of the DNA. For the CDR3, the DNA is TGTGCTCTTGAGGAATATCACGCCGGGGGATATAAGCCGTACACCGATAAACTCATCTTT. Translation: CALEEYHAGGYKPYTDKLIF. This sequence joins TRDV1 and TRDJ1; 8 bases match TRDD3. The J gene was missing in TCRdb and was found by matching the end of the DNA to germline. CDR1 and CDR2 from the germline V gene are TSWWSYY and QGS. The CDR3 runs to 20 residues.

This clone was seen a handful of times. A far bigger clonotype differs at one base, so this is likely a read error. Other DNA variants within this sample encode the same CDR3. The V and J genes are TRDV1 and TRDJ1; 8 bases are a match to TRDD3. The J gene was not available in TCRdb and was assigned here by matching the DNA to germline segments. From germline, CDR1 is TSWWSYY and CDR2 QGS. The CDR3 runs to 26 residues. This chain's CDR3 is CALGDGRFLFLGGMGDRAREDGKLIF. Written as DNA, the CDR3 is TGTGCCCTTGGGGACGGCCGCTTCCTTTTCCTTGGAGGGATGGGGGATCGTGCACGAGAAGACGGTAAACTCATCTTT.

This clone came up a few times. TCRdb's protein for this DNA is that of a much larger clone and differs from the translation at residue 8, likely a read error; the protein shown is the DNA translation. The rearrangement joins TRDV1 to TRDJ1, with 8 nucleotides matching TRDD3. TCRdb records no J gene; here it was assigned by comparing the DNA to germline. This CDR3 has 30 residues. The trim removed 6 bases at V and 0 bases at J, leaving 51 bases unmatched. Germline-derived CDR1 and CDR2 are TSWWSYY and QGS. The CDR3 region is CALGFSSDDLRAPILRRTGGLKGYTDKLIF. CDR3 DNA: TGTGCTCTTGGATTCTCTTCGGATGACCTTCGGGCCCCTATCCTCCGGCGTACTGGGGGCCTTAAAGGTTACACCGATAAACTCATCTTT.

Turning to this clone: TCRdb assigns this DNA the protein of a much larger clone, which departs from its translation at residue 9; this likely reflects a read error, and the protein shown comes from translating the DNA. The chain employs TRDV1 and TRDJ1; 8 bases agree with TRDD3. As TCRdb names no J gene, one was assigned here on the basis of a DNA match to germline. The CDR3 sequence is 21 residues long. CDR1 and CDR2 (germline): TSWWSYY, QGS. V was pared by 0 bases and J by 0 bases, with 18 bases of the junction left unmatched. The CDR3 region is CALGELPLPYVGDPYTDKLIF. Written as DNA, the CDR3 is TGTGCTCTTGGGGAACTCCCTCTTCCCTACGTGGGGGATCCTTACACCGATAAACTCATCTTT.

Comments on this clone: TCRdb's protein for this DNA is that of a much larger clone and differs from the translation at residue 17, likely a read error; the protein shown is the DNA translation. The chain couples TRDV1 to TRDJ1; D might be TRDD2 (9 bases). TCRdb is silent on the J gene; assignment here came from matching the DNA to germline. This CDR3 is 21 amino acids long. Germline values: CDR1 TSWWSYY, CDR2 QGS. The chain's CDR3 is CALGDPSYAVLGVIYTAKLIF. CDR3 sequence (DNA): TGTGCTCTTGGGGATCCTTCCTACGCCGTACTGGGGGTTATATACACCGCTAAACTCATCTTT.